Detailed here is one T cell receptor (beta chain). Its antigen is unknown. The V end was cut by 2 bases, the J end by 7 bases, with 15 bases between. This CDR3 is 13 amino acids long. Looked up from germline, CDR1 is GTSNPN and CDR2 is SVGIG (reference sequence). Assay: immunoSEQ multiplex PCR; the TCRdb copy retains only in-frame clones and omits some. The sample has more than 350 clones, around 93% seen once; the top ten hold 5.5% to 7.5%. The data belong to a study of T cells in lung cancer brain metastases. Points from the study as a whole: Preoperative corticosteroid effects on brain metastasis T cell infiltration were not controlled.

This TCR was sampled from a woman aged 45 to 65 with non-small cell lung cancer that had spread to the brain. The sample taken for sequencing was tumor tissue from a brain metastasis. The chain employs TRBV30 and TRBJ2-7; unclear D gene. The CDR3 sequence: CAWSLSSFTEQYF. For the CDR3, the DNA is TGTGCCTGGAGTTTGTCAAGTTTTACTGAGCAGTACTTC.